Given below is one TCR beta chain in context. Its antigen is not known. The protocol was immunoSEQ multiplex PCR, while the TCRdb copy is restricted to in-frame clones and leaves out a portion. Among over 50,000 clones listed, about four fifths were seen once. The CDR3 length is 16 residues. V lost 1 base to trimming and J lost 5 bases; unmatched junction nucleotides: 7. Germline CDR1 is LNHNV and CDR2 is YYDKDF (reference sequence). This entry is derived from a study of OX40 agonist ivuxolimab in advanced cancers. The overall study: Patient treatment consisted of intravenous ivuxolimab administration every 2 weeks at 0.01 to 10 mg/kg. Averaging around 60 years in age, with a range of roughly 20 to 79, the cohort was about 83% male.

Study-wide results and limits: Compared with others, partial responders at 0.1-3.0 mg/kg displayed clonal expansion among the lowest. Dose levels from 0.1 to 3.0 mg/kg saw CD4+ and CD8+ blood T cells expand clonally by week 6.

The V and J genes are TRBV15 and TRBJ1-5, with TRBD1 identical over 8 bases. The receptor was derived from an adult with an advanced solid tumor such as melanoma, head and neck, liver or kidney cancer. Sequences were derived from CD4+ or CD8+ T cells sorted from blood, sampled in a trial of the OX40 agonist ivuxolimab. For the CDR3, the DNA is TGTGCCACCAGCAGAGCCCCAGGGGGCACCTATCAGCCCCAGCATTTT. Protein sequence: CATSRAPGGTYQPQHF.